This is a list of T cell receptor beta chains from one sample in a study of memory CD4+ T cells and cytomegalovirus serostatus. Profiled with immunoSEQ multiplex PCR; TCRdb holds only in-frame clones, not every one. The profile shows under 75,000 clones, 80% of them singletons. Sequencing was performed on memory CD4+ T cells from blood. The receptors were sampled from an adult in good health and CMV-seronegative. Some clones in this sample may be carry-over from other donors' samples. CDR3s include the opening cysteine and the closing phenylalanine or tryptophan. Each record gives: D gene, J gene, V gene, clone size, CDR3 DNA, CDR3 protein. A D gene is named only where the DNA matches it firmly. Size is omitted from some rows. Given values are once, few, many or a class for expanded clones.

NA | TRBJ1-2 | TRBV9 | once | TGTGCCAGCAGCGTAGACGCAAATAACTATGGCTACACCTTC | CASSVDANNYGYTF
NA | TRBJ2-5 | TRBV25-1 | NA | TGTGCCAGCAATGACGTCGGGAGTCAAGAGACCCAGTACTTC | CASNDVGSQETQYF
NA | TRBJ2-5 | TRBV10-3 | NA | TGTGCCATCAGTGACGGCCAAGAGACCCAGTACTTC | CAISDGQETQYF
NA | TRBJ2-7 | TRBV2 | NA | TGTGCCAGCAGAGAAGGCAGGGTGAGGTCCTACGAGCAGTACTTC | CASREGRVRSYEQYF
TRBD1 | TRBJ2-1 | TRBV28 | NA | TGTGCCAGCAGCGCAAGACAGGGGGCCTCGCACACGAATGAGCAGTTCTTC | CASSARQGASHTNEQFF
TRBD1 | TRBJ1-1 | TRBV5-1 | NA | TGCGCCAGCAGTGAAGGGACAGGGGGCACTGAAGCTTTCTTT | CASSEGTGGTEAFF
NA | TRBJ2-1 | TRBV9 | NA | TGTGCCAGCAGCGTTGTCGGATCGGGAAGCTACAATGAGCAGTTCTTC | CASSVVGSGSYNEQFF
TRBD2 | TRBJ2-2 | TRBV11-3 | NA | TGTGCCAGCAGCTCCTGGACTAGCGGGAGTGTTTTCGATGTCGGGGAGCTGTTTTTT | CASSSWTSGSVFDVGELFF
NA | TRBJ1-1 | TRBV5-1 | NA | TGCGCCAGCAGCTTGGAATTTGGACATACTGAAGCTTTCTTT | CASSLEFGHTEAFF
TRBD2 | TRBJ2-7 | TRBV4-3 | NA | TGCGCCAGCAGCCAAGATCTAGCGGGAGGCAACTACGAGCAGTACTTC | CASSQDLAGGNYEQYF
NA | TRBJ2-2 | TRBV2 | NA | TGTGCCAGCGGTAGAACCGGGGAGCTGTTTTTT | CASGRTGELFF
TRBD1 | TRBJ1-2 | TRBV7-2 | NA | TGTGCCAGCAGCTCGACAGGGAGCAATGGCTACACCTTC | CASSSTGSNGYTF
TRBD1 | TRBJ1-1 | TRBV7-2 | NA | TGTGCCAGCAGCGCCTACAGGGGTGGCACTGAAGCTTTCTTT | CASSAYRGGTEAFF
NA | TRBJ1-3 | TRBV18 | NA | TGTGCCAGCTCACTTGACCGCTCCTCTGGAAACACCATATATTTT | CASSLDRSSGNTIYF
NA | TRBJ1-1 | TRBV4-1 | few | TGCGCCAGCAGTAGTTCCAGCTTAGTGGGGGATCGGTGGAACACTGAAGCTTTCTTT | CASSSSSLVGDRWNTEAFF
TRBD1 | TRBJ1-2 | TRBV30 | few | TGTGCCTGGAGTGCGGACAGGGGGATCTATGGCTACACCTTC | CAWSADRGIYGYTF
NA | TRBJ2-1 | TRBV10-3 | NA | TGTGCCATCAGTGAACAGGGCCCGCGGATCTTC | CAISEQGPRIF
TRBD1 | TRBJ1-2 | TRBV9 | NA | TGTGCCAGCAGCGCGTCCCGGGACAGGAGATCCTATGGCTACACCTTC | CASSASRDRRSYGYTF
TRBD2 | TRBJ2-7 | TRBV5-5 | NA | TGTGCCAGCTTAGCGGGGCCTTCCTACGAGCAGTACTTC | CASLAGPSYEQYF
TRBD2 | TRBJ2-2 | TRBV11-3 | NA | TGTGCCAGCAGCCCCTCCGGACTAGTTGACGCATTCTACACCGGGGAGCTGTTTTTT | CASSPSGLVDAFYTGELFF
NA | TRBJ2-7 | TRBV19 | NA | TGTGCCAGTAGAACCACAGGGAGCTCCTACGAGCAGTACTTC | CASRTTGSSYEQYF
TRBD2 | TRBJ2-3 | TRBV9 | NA | TGTGCCAGCAGCGCGCCGGGACTAGCGGGCACAGATACGCAGTATTTT | CASSAPGLAGTDTQYF
NA | TRBJ2-3 | TRBV27 | NA | TGTGCCAGCAGTTTTGCCCCGACCAGCACAGATACGCAGTATTTT | CASSFAPTSTDTQYF
NA | TRBJ2-2 | TRBV7-2 | NA | TGTGCCAGCAGCTTTACAGGCCCTCTTCCCGGGGAGCTGTTTTTT | CASSFTGPLPGELFF
NA | TRBJ2-7 | TRBV2 | NA | TGTGCCAGCAGCCCAAACCTAGACAGCGATATTACGTACTTC | CASSPNLDSDITYF
TRBD1 | TRBJ2-7 | TRBV4-3 | NA | TGCGCCAGCAGCCAAGTTCTTTGGAGAGGGGGCCTGAGCTCCTACGAGCAGTACTTC | CASSQVLWRGGLSSYEQYF
TRBD1 | TRBJ1-5 | TRBV7-2 | NA | TGTGCCAGCAGCTTTTCCGGGACAGGGGATCAGCCCCAGCATTTT | CASSFSGTGDQPQHF
NA | TRBJ2-2 | TRBV7-2 | NA | TGTGCCAGCAGACCATCAGGGGCGGGGAACACCGGGGAGCTGTTTTTT | CASRPSGAGNTGELFF
NA | TRBJ1-2 | TRBV19 | NA | TGTGCCAGTAAGGTAGCCACGGGGGCGGACTATGGCTACACCTTC | CASKVATGADYGYTF
TRBD2 | TRBJ2-7 | TRBV27 | medium-sized | TGTGCCAGCAGGGGGCAGCGGGGGGGTAACGAGCAGTACTTC | CASRGQRGGNEQYF